The 9 T cell receptor beta chains given below trace back to one sample, sequenced in a study of blood T cell repertoires in COVID-19. Profiling relied on immunoSEQ multiplex PCR, and the TCRdb table lists in-frame clones only, not all of them. The sample yields 100,000 to 150,000 clones, around 83% seen once. Sequencing used peripheral blood. Every receptor here comes from a man older than 75 with active or convalescent COVID-19.

The J gene is TRBJ2-5, the V gene TRBV30; 8 bases map to TRBD1. CDR1 and CDR2 from the germline V gene are GTSNPN and SVGIG (reference sequence). CDR3 length: 13 residues. CDR3 bases: TGTGCTTCCTTCCGGGACAGGCCCCTAACCCAGTACTTC. Translated, it gives CASFRDRPLTQYF.

V and J are TRBV7-2 and TRBJ2-3, with 8 bases identical to TRBD1. CDR1 and CDR2 from the germline V gene are SGHTA and FQGNSA. V lost 2 bases, J lost 2 bases, and 9 bases stayed unmatched. The CDR3 totals 17 residues. CDR3 amino acids: CASSLSPDRVNTDTQYF. CDR3 nucleotides: TGTGCCAGCAGCTTAAGCCCGGACAGGGTAAACACAGATACGCAGTATTTT.

The chain couples TRBV28 to TRBJ2-7; TRBD1 might be the D (6 bases). The CDR3 contains 12 residues. The V gene lost 6 bases and the J gene lost 6 bases, with 12 bases spanning the gap. Per germline, CDR1 MDHEN and CDR2 SYDVKM. CDR3 sequence: CASRARQVEQYF. Here the CDR3 DNA reads TGTGCCAGCAGGGCGCGACAGGTCGAGCAGTACTTC.

The V gene is TRBV6-5, the J gene TRBJ1-1; D unclear. The CDR3 consists of 11 residues. Germline V gene lookup returns CDR1 MNHEY and CDR2 SVGAGI. V lost 6 bases, J lost 4 bases, and 6 bases lay in between. The CDR3 bases are TGTGCCAGCAGGAGCGGCACTGAAGCTTTCTTT. As protein: CASRSGTEAFF.

The rearrangement joins TRBV6-5 to TRBJ2-7; 8 bases map to TRBD1. Losses at the gene ends were 8 bases for V and 0 bases for J; bases not matched to a gene: 6. The CDR3 covers 14 residues. Germline V gives CDR1 MNHEY, CDR2 SVGAGI. The chain's CDR3 is CASGKGQDSYEQYF. The CDR3 region has the DNA TGTGCCAGCGGTAAGGGACAGGACTCCTACGAGCAGTACTTC.

The gene calls are TRBV3-1 (or the pseudogene TRBV3-2) and TRBJ1-2, with TRBD1 as a possible D gene (6 bases). Germline CDR1 reads LGHDT; CDR2 reads YNNKEL (reference sequence). This CDR3 is built from 17 residues. V dropped 6 bases and J dropped 8 bases, with 28 bases sitting between them. CDR3 nucleotides: TGTGCCAGCAGTGGAATAGGAGGCTCAGGGGTTGGTGAGGGCTACACCTTC. Protein product: CASSGIGGSGVGEGYTF.

J is TRBJ2-7 and V is TRBV27, with 8 bases aligning to TRBD2. The germline V gene has CDR1 MNHEY and CDR2 SMNVEV (reference sequence). This CDR3 spans 15 amino acids. The trim removed 6 bases at V and 3 bases at J, leaving 10 bases unmatched. In nucleotides, the CDR3 is TGTGCCAGCAGCCAACTAAGCGGGGGTCTCTACGAGCAGTACTTC. Translation gives CASSQLSGGLYEQYF.

The chain links TRBV10-3 to TRBJ1-1; a weak D match, TRBD1 (5 bases). CDR1 and CDR2 (germline): ENHRY, SYGVKD. The CDR3 length is 15 residues. The germline V and J ends were trimmed by 6 bases and 0 bases, with 14 bases remaining between them. DNA of the CDR3: TGTGCCATCAGGGGGACTGAGTTAATGAACACTGAAGCTTTCTTT. It encodes CAIRGTELMNTEAFF.

This chain uses TRBV7-9 with TRBJ1-2; 7 nucleotides align to TRBD1. The CDR3 covers 11 residues. CDR1 is SEHNR and CDR2 is FQNEAQ in the germline V gene (reference sequence). The trim removed 5 bases at V and 8 bases at J, leaving 2 bases unmatched. The CDR3 DNA reads as TGTGCCAGCAGCGCAGGGGGAGGCTACACCTTC. Translation: CASSAGGGYTF.